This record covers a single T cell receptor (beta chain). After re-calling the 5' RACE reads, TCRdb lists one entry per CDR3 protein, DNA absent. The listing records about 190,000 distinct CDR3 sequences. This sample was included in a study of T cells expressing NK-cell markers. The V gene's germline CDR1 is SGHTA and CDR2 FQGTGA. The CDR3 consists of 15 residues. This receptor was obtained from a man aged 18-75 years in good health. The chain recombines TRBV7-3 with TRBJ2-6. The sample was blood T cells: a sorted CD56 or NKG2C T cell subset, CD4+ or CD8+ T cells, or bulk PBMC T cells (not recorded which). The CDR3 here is CASSPQYSGANVLTF.